The clone carrying this T cell receptor beta chain was counted only a few times. What it binds is unknown. TCRdb used MiXCR to reprocess the 5' RACE reads, holding one entry per CDR3 protein. Of around 470,000 distinct CDR3 sequences detected, 12% to 15% appear once; the ten largest clones hold around 0.57%. Healthy Caucasians alone served as donors. The sample originates from a study of identical twins. Study observations and caveats: Some out-of-frame alpha sequences were shared by twins, and these showed excess low generation probability. Fewer insertions were carried by abundant cord blood beta clonotypes, but none was seen in memory repertoires.

The germline CDR1 and CDR2 sequences are MGHRA and YSYEKL. The CDR3 length is 18 residues. V was clipped by 0 bases and J by 3 bases; unmatched bases: 10. The sample was also linked to a second study, of yellow fever vaccine responses in identical twins.

The sequenced sample was CD4+ T cells sorted from blood. This receptor was obtained from a woman aged 18 to 35 in good health. The rearrangement uses TRBV4-1 and TRBJ2-4, with 8 nucleotides matching TRBD1. The CDR3 coding sequence is TGCGCCAGCAGCCAAGATTCCGGGACAGGATACCTCAAAAACATTCAGTACTTC. Translation gives CASSQDSGTGYLKNIQYF.